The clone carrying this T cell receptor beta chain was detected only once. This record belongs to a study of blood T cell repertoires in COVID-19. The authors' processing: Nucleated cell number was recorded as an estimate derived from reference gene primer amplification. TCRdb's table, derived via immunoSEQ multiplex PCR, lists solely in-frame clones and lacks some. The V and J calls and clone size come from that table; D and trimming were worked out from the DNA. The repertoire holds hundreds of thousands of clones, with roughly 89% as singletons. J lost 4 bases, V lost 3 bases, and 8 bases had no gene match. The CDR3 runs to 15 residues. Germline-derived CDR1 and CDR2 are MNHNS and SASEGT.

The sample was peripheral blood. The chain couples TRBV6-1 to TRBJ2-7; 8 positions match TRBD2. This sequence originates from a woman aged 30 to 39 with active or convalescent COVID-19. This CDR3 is CASSEGTRPPYEQYF. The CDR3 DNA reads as TGTGCCAGCAGTGAGGGGACTAGACCCCCGTACGAGCAGTACTTC.